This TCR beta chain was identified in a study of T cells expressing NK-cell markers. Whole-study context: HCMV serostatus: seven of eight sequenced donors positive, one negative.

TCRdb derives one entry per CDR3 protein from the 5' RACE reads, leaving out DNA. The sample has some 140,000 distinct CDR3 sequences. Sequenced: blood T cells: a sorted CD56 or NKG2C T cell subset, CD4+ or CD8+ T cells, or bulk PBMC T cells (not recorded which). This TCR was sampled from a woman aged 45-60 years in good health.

CDR3 loop: CASSKDQYGYTF. This chain links TRBV11-3 with TRBJ1-2. Germline-derived CDR1 and CDR2 are SGHNT and YENEEA. The CDR3 consists of 12 residues.